This entry features one T cell receptor (beta chain) sequence. The table came from immunoSEQ multiplex PCR; TCRdb's copy has only in-frame clones and leaves some out. Found here are 250,000 to 350,000 clones, around 89% of them singletons; the top ten hold around 13%. The data originate from a study of blood T cell repertoires in COVID-19. The clonotype comes from a woman between 55 and 75 years old with acute or convalescent COVID-19. Sequenced material: peripheral blood.

CDR3 bases: TGTGCCAGCAGCCTAGTGGCCCCAGATACGCAGTATTTT. This translates into CASSLVAPDTQYF. The rearrangement links TRBV27 to TRBJ2-3; D unclear. Germline V CDR1 and CDR2: MNHEY, SMNVEV (reference sequence). The CDR3 runs to 13 residues. V was clipped by 6 bases and J by 4 bases, with 11 bases between them.